This T cell receptor beta chain appears in the sequencing data of a study of human T cells and chemical hapten exposure. This clonotype was found a few times. This CDR3 region has 13 residues. V lost 0 bases and J lost 7, with 8 bases in between. The germline V gene encodes CDR1 MNHNY and CDR2 SVGAGI (reference sequence). Specified time point: pre-sensitization, week 0. Treatment here: therapeutic diphenylcyclopropenone sensitization with weekly scalp DPC. Sample donors consisted of patients with alopecia, aged 18 to 70 years, who were suitable for DPC. MiXCR was run by TCRdb on the RACE reads, yielding one entry per CDR3 protein. The table lists around 300,000 distinct CDR3 sequences, around 5.5% of them singletons, with 7% to 10% in the top ten.

This sequence was found in a woman aged 18 to 35 with alopecia areata. Some clones in this sample may be carry-over from other donors' samples. The chain links TRBV6-6 to TRBJ2-3, with unresolved D. The specimen comprised whole blood, sampled in connection with sensitization to the hapten diphenylcyclopropenone (DPC). The CDR3 protein is CASSYSNANTQYF. CDR3 DNA sequence: TGTGCCAGCAGTTACTCGAACGCGAATACGCAGTATTTT.